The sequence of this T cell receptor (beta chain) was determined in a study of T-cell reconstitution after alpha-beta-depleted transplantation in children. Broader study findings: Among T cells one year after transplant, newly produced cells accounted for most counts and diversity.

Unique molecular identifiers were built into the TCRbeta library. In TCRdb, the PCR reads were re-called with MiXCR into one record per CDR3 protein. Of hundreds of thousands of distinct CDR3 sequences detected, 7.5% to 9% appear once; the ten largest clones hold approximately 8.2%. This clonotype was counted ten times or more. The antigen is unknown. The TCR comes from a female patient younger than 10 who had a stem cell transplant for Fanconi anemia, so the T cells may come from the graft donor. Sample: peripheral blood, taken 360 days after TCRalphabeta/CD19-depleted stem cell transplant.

The DNA of the CDR3 is TGCGCCACCAGGCGGGGGGAAGGCGGGGAGCTGTTTTTT. As protein: CATRRGEGGELFF. The rearrangement uses TRBV10-1 and TRBJ2-2; 8 positions match TRBD2. The CDR3 sequence is 13 residues long. The junction had 8 bases not matched to a gene; V was cut back by 10 bases and J by 7 bases. CDR1 is WNHNN and CDR2 is SYGVQD in the germline V gene (reference sequence).